This is a list of T cell receptor beta chains from one sample in a study of cytomegalovirus exposure and HLA in healthy donors. Sequencing was performed with immunoSEQ multiplex PCR; in TCRdb, only in-frame clones are kept and a portion is missing. This sample carries fewer than 70,000 clones, about 80% of them seen once, and the ten largest clones take 1.5% to 2%. Sequenced material: PBMCs. The receptors originated from a human donor in good health. CDR3s include the opening cysteine and the closing phenylalanine or tryptophan. Fields, in order: D gene, J gene, CDR3 length, V gene, clone size, CDR3 protein, CDR3 DNA. The D gene is left open where the match is weak. The size of a clone is reported for some rows only, either as once, few or many, or as a class for expanded clones.

D gene: .; J gene: TRBJ1-3; CDR3 length: 16; V gene: TRBV5-4; clone size: .; CDR3 protein: CASSLDGESSGNTIYF; CDR3 DNA: TGTGCCAGCAGCTTGGACGGTGAGAGCTCTGGAAACACCATATATTTT
D gene: .; J gene: TRBJ2-7; CDR3 length: 15; V gene: TRBV11-2; clone size: .; CDR3 protein: CASFFKQKAAYEQYF; CDR3 DNA: TGTGCCAGTTTTTTCAAGCAGAAGGCGGCATACGAGCAGTACTTC
D gene: TRBD1; J gene: TRBJ2-1; CDR3 length: 15; V gene: TRBV6-5; clone size: .; CDR3 protein: CASTPQGAAYNEQFF; CDR3 DNA: TGTGCCAGCACCCCGCAGGGGGCGGCCTACAATGAGCAGTTCTTC
D gene: .; J gene: TRBJ2-6; CDR3 length: 15; V gene: TRBV7-3; clone size: .; CDR3 protein: CASSTNKPGANVLTF; CDR3 DNA: TGTGCCAGCAGCACAAACAAACCTGGGGCCAACGTCCTGACTTTC
D gene: .; J gene: TRBJ2-5; CDR3 length: 17; V gene: TRBV27; clone size: few; CDR3 protein: CASSFRPVGQGQETQYF; CDR3 DNA: TGTGCCAGCAGTTTTCGTCCCGTCGGGCAGGGGCAAGAGACCCAGTACTTC
D gene: .; J gene: TRBJ2-1; CDR3 length: 16; V gene: TRBV7-8; clone size: .; CDR3 protein: CASSHERTPKWNEQFF; CDR3 DNA: TGTGCCAGCTCCCACGAGCGGACCCCAAAGTGGAATGAGCAGTTCTTC
D gene: TRBD2; J gene: TRBJ2-3; CDR3 length: 14; V gene: TRBV2; clone size: .; CDR3 protein: CARGLAGRMDTQYF; CDR3 DNA: TGTGCCAGGGGGCTAGCGGGAAGGATGGATACGCAGTATTTT
D gene: TRBD1; J gene: TRBJ2-3; CDR3 length: 16; V gene: TRBV15; clone size: .; CDR3 protein: CATSRDSGQGADTQYF; CDR3 DNA: TGTGCCACCAGCAGAGATTCGGGGCAGGGGGCAGATACGCAGTATTTT
D gene: TRBD2; J gene: TRBJ2-1; CDR3 length: 15; V gene: TRBV5-1; clone size: few; CDR3 protein: CASSLEAGVWNEQFF; CDR3 DNA: TGCGCCAGCAGCTTGGAAGCGGGAGTCTGGAATGAGCAGTTCTTC
D gene: .; J gene: TRBJ2-1; CDR3 length: 14; V gene: TRBV5-4; clone size: few; CDR3 protein: CASSYWGNYNEQFF; CDR3 DNA: TGTGCCAGCAGCTACTGGGGCAACTACAATGAGCAGTTCTTC
D gene: TRBD2; J gene: TRBJ2-5; CDR3 length: 15; V gene: TRBV29-1; clone size: few; CDR3 protein: CSVAVAGGTQETQYF; CDR3 DNA: TGCAGCGTTGCGGTAGCGGGGGGAACCCAAGAGACCCAGTACTTC
D gene: .; J gene: TRBJ2-3; CDR3 length: 17; V gene: TRBV10-3; clone size: .; CDR3 protein: CAISEYKGQGSTDTQYF; CDR3 DNA: TGTGCCATCAGTGAGTACAAAGGGCAGGGGAGCACAGATACGCAGTATTTT
D gene: .; J gene: TRBJ2-1; CDR3 length: 13; V gene: TRBV7-9; clone size: few; CDR3 protein: CASSRTGNNEQFF; CDR3 DNA: TGTGCCAGCTCCCGAACAGGGAACAATGAGCAGTTCTTC
D gene: .; J gene: TRBJ1-4; CDR3 length: 15; V gene: TRBV5-4; clone size: once; CDR3 protein: CASSWQGTTNEKLFF; CDR3 DNA: TGTGCCAGCAGCTGGCAGGGGACAACTAATGAAAAACTGTTTTTT
D gene: .; J gene: TRBJ2-7; CDR3 length: 12; V gene: TRBV11-2; clone size: .; CDR3 protein: CASSRSLYEQYF; CDR3 DNA: TGTGCCAGCAGCCGGAGTCTCTACGAGCAGTACTTC
D gene: TRBD1; J gene: TRBJ2-3; CDR3 length: 15; V gene: TRBV28; clone size: once; CDR3 protein: CASTQGGQGGLAQYF; CDR3 DNA: TGTGCCAGCACCCAAGGGGGACAGGGGGGTCTCGCGCAGTATTTT
D gene: TRBD1; J gene: TRBJ1-1; CDR3 length: 13; V gene: TRBV30; clone size: .; CDR3 protein: CAWSAGGYTEAFF; CDR3 DNA: TGTGCCTGGAGTGCAGGGGGCTACACTGAAGCTTTCTTT
D gene: TRBD1; J gene: TRBJ1-1; CDR3 length: 13; V gene: TRBV19; clone size: .; CDR3 protein: CASSTGQVLEAFF; CDR3 DNA: TGTGCCAGTAGTACCGGACAGGTCCTTGAAGCTTTCTTT
D gene: TRBD1; J gene: TRBJ2-3; CDR3 length: 16; V gene: TRBV9; clone size: .; CDR3 protein: CASSVRTGRNADTQYF; CDR3 DNA: TGTGCCAGCAGCGTAAGGACAGGCCGTAATGCAGATACGCAGTATTTT
D gene: TRBD2; J gene: TRBJ2-1; CDR3 length: 17; V gene: TRBV4-2; clone size: few; CDR3 protein: CASSQVPAGAVYNEQFF; CDR3 DNA: TGTGCCAGCAGCCAAGTACCGGCGGGAGCGGTCTACAATGAGCAGTTCTTC
D gene: TRBD1; J gene: TRBJ2-5; CDR3 length: 12; V gene: TRBV7-9; clone size: few; CDR3 protein: CATGDSPETQYF; CDR3 DNA: TGTGCCACTGGGGACAGTCCAGAGACCCAGTACTTC
D gene: .; J gene: TRBJ2-1; CDR3 length: 13; V gene: TRBV7-2; clone size: .; CDR3 protein: CASSSTGYGEQFF; CDR3 DNA: TGTGCCAGCAGCTCCACAGGGTACGGTGAGCAGTTCTTC
D gene: TRBD1; J gene: TRBJ2-5; CDR3 length: 12; V gene: TRBV19; clone size: .; CDR3 protein: CATGQEQETQYF; CDR3 DNA: TGTGCCACCGGACAGGAGCAAGAGACCCAGTACTTC
D gene: .; J gene: TRBJ1-1; CDR3 length: 13; V gene: TRBV19; clone size: .; CDR3 protein: CASSATENTEAFF; CDR3 DNA: TGTGCCAGTAGTGCGACAGAGAACACTGAAGCTTTCTTT
D gene: TRBD2; J gene: TRBJ2-3; CDR3 length: 17; V gene: TRBV4-2; clone size: .; CDR3 protein: CASSQDSGGAGTDTQYF; CDR3 DNA: TGTGCCAGCAGCCAAGATTCGGGGGGGGCCGGGACGGATACGCAGTATTTT
D gene: .; J gene: TRBJ2-6; CDR3 length: 13; V gene: TRBV7-7; clone size: .; CDR3 protein: CASGASGANVLTF; CDR3 DNA: TGTGCTAGTGGAGCCTCTGGGGCCAACGTCCTGACTTTC
D gene: TRBD2; J gene: TRBJ2-1; CDR3 length: 19; V gene: TRBV5-1; clone size: .; CDR3 protein: CASSPDHQGGLTRNNEQFF; CDR3 DNA: TGCGCCAGCAGCCCAGACCACCAGGGAGGGTTAACACGCAACAATGAGCAGTTCTTC
D gene: TRBD1; J gene: TRBJ1-1; CDR3 length: 18; V gene: TRBV30; clone size: .; CDR3 protein: CAWSSGLWTGGMNTEAFF; CDR3 DNA: TGTGCCTGGAGTTCAGGGTTATGGACAGGGGGCATGAACACTGAAGCTTTCTTT
D gene: .; J gene: TRBJ2-6; CDR3 length: 16; V gene: TRBV4-2; clone size: few; CDR3 protein: CASSQDRGSGANVLTF; CDR3 DNA: TGTGCCAGCAGCCAAGATCGAGGCTCTGGGGCCAACGTCCTGACTTTC
D gene: .; J gene: TRBJ2-7; CDR3 length: 12; V gene: TRBV7-2; clone size: .; CDR3 protein: CASSPGWEEQYF; CDR3 DNA: TGTGCCAGCAGCCCTGGGTGGGAGGAGCAGTACTTC
D gene: .; J gene: TRBJ2-1; CDR3 length: 17; V gene: TRBV19; clone size: .; CDR3 protein: CASSIRDMLGSYNEQFF; CDR3 DNA: TGTGCCAGTAGTATAAGGGACATGTTGGGTTCCTACAATGAGCAGTTCTTC
D gene: TRBD2; J gene: TRBJ2-5; CDR3 length: 15; V gene: TRBV5-6; clone size: .; CDR3 protein: CASSLTSGNQETQYF; CDR3 DNA: TGTGCCAGCAGCTTGACTAGCGGGAACCAAGAGACCCAGTACTTC
D gene: .; J gene: TRBJ1-4; CDR3 length: 16; V gene: TRBV6-5; clone size: .; CDR3 protein: CASSYSVGRGTEKLFF; CDR3 DNA: TGTGCCAGCAGTTACTCGGTTGGCAGGGGAACGGAAAAACTGTTTTTT
D gene: TRBD1; J gene: TRBJ1-2; CDR3 length: 16; V gene: TRBV27; clone size: once; CDR3 protein: CASSRRGGTGVDGYTF; CDR3 DNA: TGTGCCAGCAGCCGCAGGGGAGGGACAGGGGTTGATGGCTACACCTTC
D gene: TRBD2; J gene: TRBJ2-3; CDR3 length: 15; V gene: TRBV7-2; clone size: .; CDR3 protein: CASSLLAGEADTQYF; CDR3 DNA: TGTGCCAGCAGCTTACTAGCGGGAGAGGCAGATACGCAGTATTTT
D gene: TRBD1; J gene: TRBJ1-4; CDR3 length: 15; V gene: TRBV4-1; clone size: .; CDR3 protein: CASSPGGRSNEKLFF; CDR3 DNA: TGCGCCAGCAGCCCAGGGGGGAGGTCTAATGAAAAACTGTTTTTT
D gene: .; J gene: TRBJ2-1; CDR3 length: 18; V gene: TRBV19; clone size: .; CDR3 protein: CASSISQSGTPTYNEQFF; CDR3 DNA: TGTGCCAGTAGTATTAGTCAGAGCGGGACACCAACCTACAATGAGCAGTTCTTC
D gene: TRBD1; J gene: TRBJ2-7; CDR3 length: 15; V gene: TRBV7-6; clone size: .; CDR3 protein: CASSLAPGQGAEQYF; CDR3 DNA: TGTGCCAGCAGCTTAGCACCGGGACAGGGGGCCGAGCAGTACTTC
D gene: TRBD2; J gene: TRBJ2-7; CDR3 length: 13; V gene: TRBV7-2; clone size: .; CDR3 protein: CASSSGTSGSQYF; CDR3 DNA: TGTGCCAGCAGCTCCGGGACTAGCGGGAGTCAGTACTTC
D gene: .; J gene: TRBJ2-5; CDR3 length: 16; V gene: TRBV7-8; clone size: .; CDR3 protein: CASSFGRLPLQETQYF; CDR3 DNA: TGTGCCAGCAGCTTCGGACGACTACCCCTCCAAGAGACCCAGTACTTC
D gene: TRBD2; J gene: TRBJ2-3; CDR3 length: 18; V gene: TRBV27; clone size: .; CDR3 protein: CASSLSGSGGALADTQYF; CDR3 DNA: TGTGCCAGCAGTTTATCAGGTAGCGGGGGGGCTTTGGCAGATACGCAGTATTTT
D gene: TRBD1; J gene: TRBJ1-1; CDR3 length: 17; V gene: TRBV18; clone size: .; CDR3 protein: CASSPRGGTVGNTEAFF; CDR3 DNA: TGTGCCAGCTCACCACGGGGCGGGACAGTAGGGAACACTGAAGCTTTCTTT
D gene: .; J gene: TRBJ1-2; CDR3 length: 11; V gene: TRBV25-1; clone size: .; CDR3 protein: CASSESYGYTF; CDR3 DNA: TGTGCCAGCAGTGAATCATATGGCTACACCTTC
D gene: .; J gene: TRBJ2-2; CDR3 length: 13; V gene: TRBV9; clone size: .; CDR3 protein: CASSVGATGELFF; CDR3 DNA: TGTGCCAGCAGCGTAGGGGCCACCGGGGAGCTGTTTTTT
D gene: .; J gene: TRBJ2-5; CDR3 length: 15; V gene: TRBV11-2; clone size: once; CDR3 protein: CASSLDTGMQETQYF; CDR3 DNA: TGTGCCAGCAGCTTGGATACCGGGATGCAAGAGACCCAGTACTTC
D gene: .; J gene: TRBJ1-4; CDR3 length: 16; V gene: TRBV18; clone size: .; CDR3 protein: CASSPLPGGANEKLFF; CDR3 DNA: TGTGCCAGCTCACCACTGCCGGGCGGGGCTAATGAAAAACTGTTTTTT
D gene: TRBD2; J gene: TRBJ2-1; CDR3 length: 16; V gene: TRBV7-8; clone size: few; CDR3 protein: CASSGGGAIPHNEQFF; CDR3 DNA: TGTGCCAGCAGCGGCGGGGGGGCCATCCCACACAATGAGCAGTTCTTC
D gene: .; J gene: TRBJ2-7; CDR3 length: 13; V gene: TRBV5-4; clone size: .; CDR3 protein: CASTRTPGNEQYF; CDR3 DNA: TGTGCCAGCACCCGCACACCCGGGAACGAGCAGTACTTC
D gene: .; J gene: TRBJ1-2; CDR3 length: 14; V gene: TRBV29-1; clone size: .; CDR3 protein: CSVGIAGAFYGYTF; CDR3 DNA: TGCAGCGTTGGTATTGCAGGGGCCTTCTATGGCTACACCTTC
D gene: TRBD2; J gene: TRBJ2-2; CDR3 length: 16; V gene: TRBV7-3; clone size: .; CDR3 protein: CASSLKAGLNTGELFF; CDR3 DNA: TGTGCCAGCAGCTTAAAGGCGGGACTAAACACCGGGGAGCTGTTTTTT
D gene: .; J gene: TRBJ1-2; CDR3 length: 12; V gene: TRBV28; clone size: .; CDR3 protein: CATSAQGYGYTF; CDR3 DNA: TGTGCCACCTCAGCACAGGGATATGGCTACACCTTC
D gene: .; J gene: TRBJ2-7; CDR3 length: 13; V gene: TRBV7-2; clone size: .; CDR3 protein: CASSSVTGYEQYF; CDR3 DNA: TGTGCCAGCAGCTCCGTCACAGGGTACGAGCAGTACTTC
D gene: .; J gene: TRBJ1-1; CDR3 length: 16; V gene: TRBV5-4; clone size: .; CDR3 protein: CASSPPYVGGRTEAFF; CDR3 DNA: TGTGCCAGCAGCCCCCCCTATGTTGGAGGGAGGACTGAAGCTTTCTTT
D gene: .; J gene: TRBJ2-5; CDR3 length: 14; V gene: TRBV28; clone size: .; CDR3 protein: CASAGTRGKETQYF; CDR3 DNA: TGTGCCAGTGCCGGGACAAGGGGAAAAGAGACCCAGTACTTC
D gene: .; J gene: TRBJ2-3; CDR3 length: 13; V gene: TRBV6-5; clone size: .; CDR3 protein: CASSYSPTDTQYF; CDR3 DNA: TGTGCCAGCAGTTACTCCCCAACAGATACGCAGTATTTT
D gene: TRBD2; J gene: TRBJ2-7; CDR3 length: 14; V gene: TRBV6-5; clone size: .; CDR3 protein: CASSYLAGGREEYF; CDR3 DNA: TGTGCCAGCAGTTACCTAGCGGGAGGACGGGAGGAGTACTTC
D gene: .; J gene: TRBJ1-2; CDR3 length: 13; V gene: TRBV9; clone size: .; CDR3 protein: CASSVVEGYGYTF; CDR3 DNA: TGTGCCAGCAGCGTAGTAGAGGGCTATGGCTACACCTTC